These 25 T cell receptor beta chains share one sample of origin, sequenced in a study of blood T cells in healthy people across ages. Sample-barcoded 5' priming and a J-beta primer mix drove a second PCR of about 6 to 11 cycles. MiXCR, applied by TCRdb to the 5' RACE reads, yields one record per CDR3 protein. The data show 980,000 or so distinct CDR3 sequences, 48% seen once. Sequencing was carried out using blood. Source of these receptors: a man in his thirties or forties in good health.

The chain has TRBV29-1 and TRBJ2-5; the D gene could be TRBD1 or TRBD2 (6 bases each). Germline loops: CDR1 SQVTM, CDR2 ANQGSEA. Trimming took off 6 bases at V and 2 bases at J, with 16 bases between the two ends. There are 14 residues in the CDR3. The CDR3 loop is CSVENRDLQETQYF. For the CDR3, the DNA is TGCAGCGTGGAGAACAGGGACTTACAAGAGACCCAGTACTTC.

The chain recombines TRBV5-1 with TRBJ2-5; D gene ambiguous. Trimming took off 3 bases at V and 2 bases at J, with 11 bases between the two ends. CDR1 SGHRS and CDR2 YFSETQ come from the germline V gene. The length of the CDR3 is 14 residues. CDR3 residues: CASSSSERQETQYF. CDR3 bases: TGCGCCAGCAGCTCCTCGGAAAGACAAGAGACCCAGTACTTC.

The chain employs TRBV5-1 and TRBJ2-3, with D perhaps matching TRBD2 (6 bases). V shed 4 bases and J shed 7 bases, with 19 bases lying between them. Germline CDR1 SGHRS, CDR2 YFSETQ. This CDR3 comprises 15 residues. CDR3 sequence (DNA): TGCGCCAGCAGCCGGGACTCACTTCCGAGAAATACGCAGTATTTT. Encoded protein: CASSRDSLPRNTQYF.

The rearrangement uses TRBV19 and TRBJ2-2; maybe TRBD1 (6 bases). CDR1 and CDR2 from the germline V gene are LNHDA and SQIVND (reference sequence). The CDR3 is made up of 15 amino acids. The germline V and J ends were trimmed by 6 bases and 2 bases, with 13 bases remaining between them. CDR3 in DNA: TGTGCCAGTAGGGACCAGGGGCCTAACACCGGGGAGCTGTTTTTT. Its translation: CASRDQGPNTGELFF.

Only one count was recorded for this clonotype. The V call is TRBV6-2 or TRBV6-3, the J call TRBJ2-4; the match to TRBD1 covers 7 bases. This CDR3 has 15 residues. Germline lookup yields CDR1 MNHEY and CDR2 SVGEGT. J gave up 13 bases and V 5 bases, and 17 bases lay outside the gene matches. The chain's CDR3 is CASSKAGGSYNEQYF. CDR3 in DNA: TGTGCCAGCAGTAAAGCAGGGGGTAGCTACAATGAGCAGTACTTC.

The chain carries TRBV10-3 and TRBJ1-6; 7 bases fit TRBD1. J gave up 8 bases and V 6 bases, and 7 bases lay outside the gene matches. The length of the CDR3 is 14 residues. Germline CDR1 is ENHRY and CDR2 is SYGVKD. This CDR3 reads CAISHRDSDSPLHF. The CDR3 DNA reads TGTGCCATCAGCCACCGGGACAGTGATTCACCCCTCCACTTT.

V and J are TRBV21-1 and TRBJ2-7; TRBD2 is taken as the D call from the table, unchecked against the DNA. TRBV21-1 is flagged as a pseudogene. The CDR3 is 17 residues long. The CDR3 loop is CANSRAWPVPFSYEQYF. The CDR3 DNA sequence: TGTGCCAACAGCAGGGCTTGGCCCGTTCCGTTTTCCTACGAGCAGTACTTC.

The rearrangement links TRBV12-3 or TRBV12-4 to TRBJ2-7; 9 bases are a match to TRBD1. J was trimmed by 6 bases and V by 6 bases; bases with no gene match: 9. There are 14 residues in the CDR3. CDR3 amino acids: CASRQQGARFEQYF. The CDR3 region has the DNA TGTGCCAGCAGGCAACAGGGGGCAAGGTTCGAGCAGTACTTC.

The rearrangement joins TRBV5-1 to TRBJ2-5; perhaps TRBD2 as D (5 bases). From germline, CDR1 is SGHRS and CDR2 YFSETQ. CDR3 length: 14 residues. With 0 bases removed from V and 11 bases from J, the gap between germline ends came to 17 bases. The CDR3 loop is CASSLEAGGGGQYF. The DNA for the CDR3 is TGCGCCAGCAGCTTGGAGGCCGGCGGAGGCGGGCAGTACTTC.

This chain uses TRBV6-2 or TRBV6-3 with TRBJ2-3; D is unclear. Trimming took 0 bases from V and 2 from J, leaving 12 bases between them. Germline-derived CDR1 and CDR2 are MNHEY and SVGEGT. The CDR3 covers 16 residues. CDR3 bases: TGTGCCAGCAGTTACTCGGCAGGCCGCCCCACAGATACGCAGTATTTT. Translation gives CASSYSAGRPTDTQYF.

This clonotype was seen more than once but under ten times. The rearrangement uses TRBV3-1 and TRBJ1-6; a weak D match, TRBD1 (6 bases). In germline, CDR1 is LGHDT, CDR2 YNNKEL (reference sequence). The CDR3 is 13 residues long. V was pared by 4 bases and J by 9 bases, with 10 bases between. The CDR3 coding sequence is TGTGCCAGCAGCCCTGACAGGTTTTCACCCCTCCACTTT. This sequence encodes CASSPDRFSPLHF.

This clonotype has only a few counts. J is TRBJ2-1 and V is TRBV6-4, with TRBD1 identical over 7 bases. With V trimmed by 6 bases and J by 11 bases, 7 bases remained unmatched. The germline gives CDR1 MRHNA, CDR2 SNTAGT. The CDR3 totals 12 residues. The CDR3 loop is CASRREQGKQFF. CDR3 nucleotides: TGTGCCAGCAGGCGAGAACAGGGGAAGCAGTTCTTC.

This clonotype was counted a single time. V and J are TRBV6-5 and TRBJ2-7; D is unclear. The germline V and J ends were trimmed by 3 bases and 1 base, with 7 bases remaining between them. The V gene's germline CDR1 is MNHEY and CDR2 SVGAGI. The CDR3 has 13 amino acids. CDR3 nucleotides: TGTGCCAGCAGTTATAAGCCATCCTACGAGCAGTACTTC. It encodes CASSYKPSYEQYF.

There are many counts of this clonotype. The junction departs from the called germline gene at one end, perhaps through a read error. The rearrangement joins TRBV9 to TRBJ1-5; 9 nucleotides align to TRBD1. Germline assignment: CDR1 SGDLS and CDR2 YYNGEE. This CDR3 is built from 14 residues. CDR3 in DNA: TGCGCCAGCAGCGTCGGACAGGGGAATCAGCCCCAGCATTTT. Translated, it gives CASSVGQGNQPQHF.

Remarks on this clonotype: This may be a read error: a much more frequent sequence differs by one nucleotide. V gene TRBV20-1 combines with J gene TRBJ1-6; 8 nucleotides match TRBD1. The CDR3 is 13 amino acids. Germline values: CDR1 DFQATT, CDR2 SNEGSKA (reference sequence). CDR3 sequence reads: CSATDRVNSPPHF. DNA for the CDR3: TGCAGTGCTACGGACAGGGTGAATTCACCCCCCCACTTT.

This clonotype was observed a few times. This rearrangement joins TRBV5-1 to TRBJ2-7; 9 nucleotides line up with TRBD1. V was pared by 1 base and J by 5 bases, with 4 bases of the junction left unmatched. The CDR3 loop spans 14 amino acids. CDR1 is SGHRS, CDR2 YFSETQ, per germline. As DNA, the CDR3 is TGCGCCAGCAGCTTGCTACAGGGGGCCAACGAGCAGTACTTC. Its protein product is CASSLLQGANEQYF.

The V call is TRBV7-9, the J call TRBJ1-5; D remains ambiguous. The CDR3 is made up of 14 amino acids. Trimming took 5 bases from V and 5 from J, leaving 13 bases between them. Germline CDR1 SEHNR, CDR2 FQNEAQ (reference sequence). CDR3 amino acids: CASSRDRMDQPQHF. In DNA, the CDR3 is TGTGCCAGCAGCCGTGACCGGATGGATCAGCCCCAGCATTTT. Using reference TRBV7-9 and TRBJ1-5 for the parts outside the CDR3, the full variable domain is DTGVSQNPRHKITKRGQNVTFRCDPISEHNRLYWYRQTLGQGPEFLTYFQNEAQLEKSRLLSDRFSAERPKGSFSTLEIQRTEQGDSAMYLCASSRDRMDQPQHFGDGTRLSIL.

This clonotype was found a few times. The chain uses TRBV2 and TRBJ2-7; TRBD2 might be the D (5 bases). Trimming pared 11 bases from V and 0 bases from J, leaving 17 bases between. The CDR3 is made up of 14 amino acids. Germline V gene lookup returns CDR1 SNHLY and CDR2 FYNNEI. The CDR3 DNA reads as TGTGCCGGGCGCGCCCGCGGGCACTCCTACGAGCAGTACTTC. Translating it yields CAGRARGHSYEQYF.

This chain connects TRBV4-1 to TRBJ2-4; 12 bases are a match to TRBD2. Germline lookup yields CDR1 MGHRA and CDR2 YSYEKL. The junction had 11 bases not matched to a gene; V was cut back by 2 bases and J by 3 bases. The CDR3 is 19 amino acids. CDR3 residues: CASSQLGLAGGLGKNIQYF. The CDR3 bases are TGCGCCAGCAGCCAACTGGGCCTAGCGGGGGGGCTGGGCAAAAACATTCAGTACTTC.

This clonotype was seen more than once but under ten times. V and J are TRBV5-1 and TRBJ1-4, with a weak D call TRBD1 (5 bases). V lost 5 bases and J lost 2, with 13 bases in between. CDR1 SGHRS and CDR2 YFSETQ come from the germline V gene. The CDR3 is 15 amino acids. In nucleotides, the CDR3 is TGCGCCAGCAGTACCGGGGCGCGGACTAATGAAAAACTGTTTTTT. This sequence encodes CASSTGARTNEKLFF.

This chain joins TRBV20-1 and TRBJ2-5, with TRBD1 identical over 9 bases. The DNA end is more similar to TRBJ2-7, so the J call may be wrong. The CDR3 has 14 amino acids. From germline, CDR1 is DFQATT and CDR2 SNEGSKA (reference sequence). The chain's CDR3 is CSAKGSTGGSEQYF. Written as DNA, the CDR3 is TGCAGTGCTAAAGGGTCCACAGGGGGCTCCGAGCAGTACTTC.

This CDR3 reads CATSDPSGSNEQYF. CDR3 nucleotide sequence: TGTGCCACCAGTGACCCCTCGGGGTCCAATGAGCAGTACTTC. The chain carries TRBV24-1 and TRBJ2-5, with a weak D call TRBD2 (5 bases). There are 14 residues in the CDR3. From germline, CDR1 is KGHDR and CDR2 SFDVKD. Deletions cut 4 bases from V and 11 bases from J, with 19 bases between.

This clonotype was seen a single time. The rearrangement joins TRBV18 to TRBJ2-3; 8 bases fit TRBD2. This CDR3 has 18 amino acids. The germline V gene encodes CDR1 KGHSH and CDR2 LQKENI. The J segment lost 0 bases and the V segment lost 2 bases, leaving 10 bases of the junction unmatched. This CDR3 reads CASSPGGRTIASTDTQYF. The CDR3 DNA is TGTGCCAGCTCACCAGGCGGGAGGACCATCGCTAGCACAGATACGCAGTATTTT. The full variable domain, with the rest looked up from reference TRBV18 and TRBJ2-3, is NAGVMQNPRHLVRRRGQEARLRCSPMKGHSHVYWYRQLPEEGLKFMVYLQKENIIDESGMPKERFSAEFPKEGPSILRIQQVVRGDSAAYFCASSPGGRTIASTDTQYFGPGTRLTVL.

This clonotype was seen a handful of times. The chain employs TRBV10-3 and TRBJ2-7, with TRBD2 identical over 13 bases. CDR1 is ENHRY and CDR2 is SYGVKD in the germline V gene. The CDR3 loop spans 17 amino acids. V lost 3 bases and J lost 4; bases outside the gene matches: 9. The CDR3 DNA reads as TGTGCCATCAGTGATAGTGGGCGGACTAGCGGGGGTTACGAGCAGTACTTC. Translated, it gives CAISDSGRTSGGYEQYF.

In this sample, this clonotype turned up once. The chain couples TRBV4-1 to TRBJ2-5; 8 bases line up with TRBD2. The V segment lost 4 bases and the J segment 11 bases; nucleotides outside the gene matches: 15. Germline lookup yields CDR1 MGHRA and CDR2 YSYEKL. This CDR3 contains 15 residues. The CDR3 DNA reads as TGCGCCAGCAGCCCCATCCCGGGGGGGGCTCATGAGCAGTACTTC. It specifies CASSPIPGGAHEQYF.